This entry lists 4 T cell receptor beta chains sequenced from one sample in a study of blood T cell repertoires in COVID-19 (dated by TCRdb to between 2020 and 2021). The library was made by the immunoSEQ multiplex PCR assay. TCRdb mirrors the immuneACCESS table, restricted to in-frame sequences. Some clones are absent from its copies; in checked studies, under half trace to an unresolved V gene, and the reason for the others is unknown. In all, the sample holds a few hundred thousand clones, and under 85% of those were seen once. Approximately 4.7% of the sample is taken by the ten largest. The sample was PBMCs or T cells enriched from blood (not recorded which). These receptors all stem from a woman aged 45-59 years who had recovered from COVID-19.

The genes are TRBV6-5 and TRBJ2-1, with a tentative D call TRBD2 (6 bases). The CDR3 runs 14 residues. Trimming removed 2 bases from V and 8 bases from J, with 13 bases in between. In germline, CDR1 is MNHEY, CDR2 SVGAGI. In nucleotides, the CDR3 is TGTGCCAGCAGTTACGCAACTAGCTCCCATGAGCAGTTCTTC. Translating gives CASSYATSSHEQFF.

The V call is TRBV5-1, the J call TRBJ2-6; 11 bases agree with TRBD2. The germline CDR1 and CDR2 sequences are SGHRS and YFSETQ. Losses at the gene ends were 3 bases for V and 0 bases for J; bases not matched to a gene: 5. This CDR3 is 18 amino acids long. The DNA of the CDR3 is TGCGCCAGCAGCTCCGGGACTAGCGGCAACTCTGGGGCCAACGTCCTGACTTTC. Residues: CASSSGTSGNSGANVLTF.

The V gene is TRBV3-1 (or the pseudogene TRBV3-2), the J gene TRBJ1-1; a possible D gene is TRBD1 (6 bases). Germline values: CDR1 LGHDT, CDR2 YNNKEL (reference sequence). CDR3 length: 12 amino acids. V was shortened by 4 bases and J by 6 bases, with 9 bases between the two germline ends. CDR3 protein: CASSLGGSEAFF. As DNA, the CDR3 is TGTGCCAGCAGCCTTGGGGGCTCTGAAGCTTTCTTT.

V and J are TRBV19 and TRBJ1-5, with D unresolved. Trimming shortened V by 5 bases and J by 2 bases, and 13 bases separated the two germline ends. This CDR3 spans 15 amino acids. Germline CDR1 is LNHDA and CDR2 is SQIVND (reference sequence). CDR3 sequence reads: CASSQRAVGNQPQHF. The CDR3 nucleotides are TGTGCCAGTAGTCAGCGGGCAGTTGGCAATCAGCCCCAGCATTTT.